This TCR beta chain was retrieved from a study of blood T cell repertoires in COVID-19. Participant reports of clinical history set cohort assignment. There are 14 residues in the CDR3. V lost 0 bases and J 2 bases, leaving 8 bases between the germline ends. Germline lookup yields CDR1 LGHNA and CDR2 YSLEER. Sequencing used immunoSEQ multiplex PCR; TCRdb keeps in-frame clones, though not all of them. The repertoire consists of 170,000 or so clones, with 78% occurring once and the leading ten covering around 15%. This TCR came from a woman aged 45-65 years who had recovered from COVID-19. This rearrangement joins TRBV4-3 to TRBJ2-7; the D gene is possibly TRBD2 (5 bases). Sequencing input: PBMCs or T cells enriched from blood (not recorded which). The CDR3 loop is CASSQDGGPYEQYF. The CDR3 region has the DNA TGCGCCAGCAGCCAAGATGGAGGTCCCTACGAGCAGTACTTC.